This TCR beta chain was profiled in a study of T-cell reconstitution after alpha-beta-depleted transplantation in children. Preparation of the TCRbeta library involved a method that used unique molecular identifiers. TCRdb fed the PCR reads into MiXCR, producing one record per CDR3 protein. The sample yields 200,000 to 300,000 distinct CDR3 sequences, 20% to 30% seen once. This clonotype has a handful of counts. Its specificity is not known. Findings of the study overall: Two months or so post-transplant, alpha-beta T cells reportedly derived from several hundred expanded graft clones.

Sequenced here: PBMCs, sampled before TCRalphabeta/CD19-depleted stem cell transplant. The receptor's source is a girl aged 2 to 10 with Fanconi anemia, due to receive a stem cell transplant.

This CDR3 reads CSVDGTSGDFTDTQYF. CDR3 coding DNA: TGCAGCGTTGACGGGACTAGCGGGGACTTCACAGATACGCAGTATTTT. The chain couples TRBV29-1 to TRBJ2-3; 13 bases fit TRBD2. The CDR3 contains 16 residues. The V gene end was trimmed by 3 bases and the J gene end by 2 bases; junction bases not matched to a gene: 5. Germline V gives CDR1 SQVTM, CDR2 ANQGSEA.